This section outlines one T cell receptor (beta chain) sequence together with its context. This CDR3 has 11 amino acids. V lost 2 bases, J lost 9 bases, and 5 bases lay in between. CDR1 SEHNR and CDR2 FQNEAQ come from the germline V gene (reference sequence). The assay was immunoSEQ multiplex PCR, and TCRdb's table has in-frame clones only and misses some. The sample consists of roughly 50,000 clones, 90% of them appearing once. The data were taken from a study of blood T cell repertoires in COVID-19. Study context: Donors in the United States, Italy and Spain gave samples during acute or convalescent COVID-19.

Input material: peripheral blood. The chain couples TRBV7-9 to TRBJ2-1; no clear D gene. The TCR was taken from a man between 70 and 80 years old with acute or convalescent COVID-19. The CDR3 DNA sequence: TGTGCCAGCAGCTTATCGGGTGAGCAGTTCTTC. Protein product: CASSLSGEQFF. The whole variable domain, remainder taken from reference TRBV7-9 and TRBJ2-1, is DTGVSQNPRHKITKRGQNVTFRCDPISEHNRLYWYRQTLGQGPEFLTYFQNEAQLEKSRLLSDRFSAERPKGSFSTLEIQRTEQGDSAMYLCASSLSGEQFFGPGTRLTVL.